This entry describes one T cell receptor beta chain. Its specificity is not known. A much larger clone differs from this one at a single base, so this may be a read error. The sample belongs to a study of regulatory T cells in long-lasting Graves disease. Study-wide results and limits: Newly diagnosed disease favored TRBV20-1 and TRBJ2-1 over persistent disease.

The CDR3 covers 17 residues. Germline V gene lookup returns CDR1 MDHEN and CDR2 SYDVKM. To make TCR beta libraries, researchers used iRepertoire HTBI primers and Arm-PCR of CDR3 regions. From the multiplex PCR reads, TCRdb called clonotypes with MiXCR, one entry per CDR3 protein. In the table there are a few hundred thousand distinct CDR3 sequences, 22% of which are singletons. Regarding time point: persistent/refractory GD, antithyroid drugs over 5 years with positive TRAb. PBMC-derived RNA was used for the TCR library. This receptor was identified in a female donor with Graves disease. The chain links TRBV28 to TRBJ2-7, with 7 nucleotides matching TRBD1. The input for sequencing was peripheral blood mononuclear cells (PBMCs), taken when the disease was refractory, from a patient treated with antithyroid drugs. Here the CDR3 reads CASSLSPQGDGSYGQYF. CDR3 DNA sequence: TGTGCCAGCAGTTTATCGCCCCAGGGGGACGGCTCCTACGGGCAGTACTTC. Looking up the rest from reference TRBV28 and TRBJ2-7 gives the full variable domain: DVKVTQSSRYLVKRTGEKVFLECVQDMDHENMFWYRQDPGLGLRLIYFSYDVKMKEKGDIPEGYSVSREKKERFSLILESASTNQTSMYLCASSLSPQGDGSYGQYFGPGTRLTVT.